This T cell receptor (beta chain) appears in the sequencing data of a study of T cells in Graves' hyperthyroidism and ophthalmopathy. Points from the study as a whole: Within blood appeared most thyroid clonotypes that had expanded above 0.001.

This clonotype was counted ten times or more. The antigen remains unidentified. Researchers defined stable Graves' hyperthyroidism as no ophthalmopathy progression within 18 months. Diagnosis rested on symptoms, serum thyroxine and TRAb, thyroid ultrasound, and orbital computed tomography. What was amplified from RNA transcripts were TCR beta CDR3 regions. With the HTBI primer set, the TCR CDR3 went through a first round of RT-PCR. TCRdb called the multiplex PCR reads again in MiXCR, with one record for every CDR3 protein. Among roughly 420,000 distinct CDR3 sequences listed, roughly an eighth were seen once. CDR3 length: 15 amino acids. V lost 4 bases and J 4 bases, leaving 15 bases between the germline ends. Germline CDR1 MDHEN, CDR2 SYDVKM.

The clonotype was recovered from a woman aged 18-29 years with Graves' hyperthyroidism. The sequencing input was blood. V gene TRBV28 combines with J gene TRBJ2-3; D might be TRBD1 (6 bases). CDR3 protein: CASSSRLGAPDTQYF. The CDR3 DNA is TGTGCCAGCAGTTCCCGATTGGGGGCCCCAGATACGCAGTATTTT. Full variable domain (outside the CDR3, taken from reference TRBV28 and TRBJ2-3): DVKVTQSSRYLVKRTGEKVFLECVQDMDHENMFWYRQDPGLGLRLIYFSYDVKMKEKGDIPEGYSVSREKKERFSLILESASTNQTSMYLCASSSRLGAPDTQYFGPGTRLTVL.